This T cell receptor beta chain was recorded in a study of CD8 T cells in ankylosing spondylitis. Study-wide results and caveats: With a CD8+ phenotype, disease-linked clones were relatively rare in peripheral blood.

This CDR3 is 17 amino acids long. Germline CDR1 reads SGHKS; CDR2 reads YYEKEE (reference sequence). V was clipped by 1 base and J by 4 bases, with 18 bases between them. TCRdb re-analysed the 5' RACE reads in MiXCR, keeping a single row per CDR3 protein. The sample yields 180,000 or so distinct CDR3 sequences, roughly 12% seen once. In regard to this clonotype: Its specificity is unknown.

This sequence joins TRBV5-5 and TRBJ2-1; no definite D call. The sequence derives from a male donor with ankylosing spondylitis or in good health (not recorded which). Sequenced sample: blood, either unsorted or a sorted T cell fraction (not recorded which). The CDR3 spells CASSLREAPFRYNEQFF. In nucleotides, the CDR3 is TGTGCCAGCAGCTTGCGTGAGGCCCCTTTTCGATACAATGAGCAGTTCTTC.